Listed below are T cell receptor beta chains from one sample, sequenced in a study of cytomegalovirus exposure and HLA in healthy donors. Generated by immunoSEQ multiplex PCR, the TCRdb table keeps only in-frame clones and is missing some. The sample holds almost 200,000 clones, almost 85% seen once. The sequenced sample was PBMCs. Source of these receptors: a woman aged 45 to 65 in good health and CMV-seronegative. CDR3s include the opening cysteine and the closing phenylalanine or tryptophan. Fields, in order: CDR3 protein, CDR3 DNA, clone size, J gene, V gene, D gene. D genes are given only for firm matches. Rows give clone size only sometimes, using once, few, many, or a class for an expanded clone.

CASTPEQGAYGYTF,TGTGCCAGCACCCCAGAACAGGGGGCCTATGGCTACACCTTC,.,TRBJ1-2,TRBV11-2,TRBD1
CASSYVGVNTEAFF,TGTGCCAGCAGTTACGTCGGGGTGAACACTGAAGCTTTCTTT,.,TRBJ1-1,TRBV6-5,.
CASQQGAGDTQYF,TGTGCCAGTCAACAGGGGGCTGGAGATACGCAGTATTTT,.,TRBJ2-3,TRBV11-3,TRBD1
CASSRTSGGGSYEQYF,TGTGCCAGCAGCCGGACTAGCGGAGGAGGGTCCTACGAGCAGTACTTC,.,TRBJ2-7,TRBV9,TRBD2
CASTFRTSGSGGADTQYF,TGTGCCAGCACGTTCCGGACTAGCGGGAGTGGTGGCGCAGATACGCAGTATTTT,few,TRBJ2-3,TRBV28,TRBD2
CASSEQGMNEQFF,TGTGCCAGCAGCGAACAGGGAATGAATGAGCAGTTCTTC,.,TRBJ2-1,TRBV7-9,.
CASSTGEGPHEQYF,TGTGCCAGCTCCACCGGGGAGGGGCCCCACGAGCAGTACTTC,.,TRBJ2-7,TRBV18,TRBD2
CASSLAIGGRDTEAFF,TGCGCCAGCAGCTTGGCCATAGGGGGTCGGGACACTGAAGCTTTCTTT,.,TRBJ1-1,TRBV5-1,.
CSSGAGGADTQYF,TGCAGCTCTGGGGCGGGAGGAGCAGATACGCAGTATTTT,.,TRBJ2-3,TRBV29-1,TRBD2
CASSPGTSPYEQYF,TGCGCCAGCAGCCCCGGGACTAGTCCGTACGAGCAGTACTTC,.,TRBJ2-7,TRBV4-1,TRBD2
CASVVRPSNEQFF,TGTGCCAGCGTCGTGCGGCCTAGCAATGAGCAGTTCTTC,.,TRBJ2-1,TRBV28,.
CASSLPGQGRYNEQFF,TGTGCCAGCAGCTTACCTGGACAGGGAAGATACAATGAGCAGTTCTTC,.,TRBJ2-1,TRBV7-2,TRBD1
CASSYGWTGEIGANVLTF,TGTGCCAGCAGTTACGGTTGGACAGGGGAGATTGGGGCCAACGTCCTGACTTTC,.,TRBJ2-6,TRBV7-8,TRBD1
CASSWTSGRAYEQYF,TGTGCCAGCAGTTGGACTAGCGGGAGAGCCTACGAGCAGTACTTC,.,TRBJ2-7,TRBV6-5,TRBD2
CASSLGRTSGRATETQYF,TGTGCCAGCAGTTTAGGACGGACTAGCGGGAGGGCAACAGAGACCCAGTACTTC,.,TRBJ2-5,TRBV27,TRBD2
CASSELQGPGNTIYF,TGCGCCAGCAGCGAACTACAGGGGCCGGGAAACACCATATATTTT,.,TRBJ1-3,TRBV4-3,TRBD1
CASSPGQDTGELFF,TGTGCCAGCAGCCCCGGACAGGACACCGGGGAGCTGTTTTTT,.,TRBJ2-2,TRBV7-9,TRBD1
CASSPHDSSNTEAFF,TGTGCCAGTAGTCCCCACGACAGCTCGAACACTGAAGCTTTCTTT,once,TRBJ1-1,TRBV19,.
CASSLRQGSYEQYF,TGTGCCAGCAGCTTGAGACAGGGAAGCTACGAGCAGTACTTC,.,TRBJ2-7,TRBV27,TRBD1
CAWTPGRGSNQPQHF,TGTGCCTGGACCCCCGGCAGGGGGAGCAATCAGCCCCAGCATTTT,.,TRBJ1-5,TRBV30,TRBD1
CASSPQGQSLREKLFF,TGTGCCAGCTCACCTCAGGGACAGTCATTGAGGGAAAAACTGTTTTTT,.,TRBJ1-4,TRBV18,TRBD1
CASSTSSQSHNEQFF,TGTGCCAGCAGCACCTCCAGTCAATCCCACAATGAGCAGTTCTTC,once,TRBJ2-1,TRBV9,.
CASSLSGDGYTF,TGTGCCAGCAGCTTATCCGGGGATGGCTACACCTTC,.,TRBJ1-2,TRBV7-9,.
CASSLTGYSNQPQHF,TGTGCCAGCAGCCTTACAGGGTATAGCAATCAGCCCCAGCATTTT,.,TRBJ1-5,TRBV28,.
CASSLSRQGYEQYF,TGTGCCAGCAGTTTATCTCGACAGGGCTACGAGCAGTACTTC,.,TRBJ2-7,TRBV27,TRBD1
CASSFSQAPYGYTF,TGTGCCAGCAGCTTTTCACAGGCTCCCTATGGCTACACCTTC,.,TRBJ1-2,TRBV7-9,.
CSVNHGTGYNSPLHF,TGCAGCGTAAACCACGGGACAGGGTATAATTCACCCCTCCACTTT,.,TRBJ1-6,TRBV29-1,TRBD1
CASSQDMNQPQHF,TGCGCCAGCAGCCAAGACATGAATCAGCCCCAGCATTTT,.,TRBJ1-5,TRBV4-3,.
CASSRTELSTDTQYF,TGTGCCAGCAGCCGGACAGAACTTAGCACAGATACGCAGTATTTT,once,TRBJ2-3,TRBV7-9,.
CASSSRGGTGELFF,TGTGCCAGTAGTAGTAGGGGCGGCACCGGGGAGCTGTTTTTT,.,TRBJ2-2,TRBV19,.
CASSPAGPSSYEQYF,TGTGCCAGCAGCCCAGCGGGCCCGAGCTCCTACGAGCAGTACTTC,.,TRBJ2-7,TRBV28,.
CASSFWQGGGSNQPQHF,TGTGCCAGCAGTTTTTGGCAGGGAGGGGGTAGCAATCAGCCCCAGCATTTT,.,TRBJ1-5,TRBV28,.
CASRTDRDSYGYTF,TGTGCCAGCAGGACGGACAGGGATAGCTATGGCTACACCTTC,.,TRBJ1-2,TRBV27,TRBD1
CASSLGSGTYNEQFF,TGTGCCAGCAGCTTAGGTAGCGGGACCTACAATGAGCAGTTCTTC,once,TRBJ2-1,TRBV7-2,TRBD2
CASSRRLLDTEAFF,TGTGCCAGCAGCAGGAGGTTATTGGACACTGAAGCTTTCTTT,.,TRBJ1-1,TRBV7-2,.
CASSFSGTGLPGELFF,TGTGCCAGCAGTTTTTCCGGGACAGGGTTACCCGGGGAGCTGTTTTTT,.,TRBJ2-2,TRBV28,TRBD1
CASSIQGAETYEQYF,TGTGCCAGTAGTATACAAGGGGCCGAAACCTACGAGCAGTACTTC,few,TRBJ2-7,TRBV19,.
CAWSRWGGPEAFF,TGTGCCTGGAGCAGATGGGGGGGGCCTGAAGCTTTCTTT,.,TRBJ1-1,TRBV30,.